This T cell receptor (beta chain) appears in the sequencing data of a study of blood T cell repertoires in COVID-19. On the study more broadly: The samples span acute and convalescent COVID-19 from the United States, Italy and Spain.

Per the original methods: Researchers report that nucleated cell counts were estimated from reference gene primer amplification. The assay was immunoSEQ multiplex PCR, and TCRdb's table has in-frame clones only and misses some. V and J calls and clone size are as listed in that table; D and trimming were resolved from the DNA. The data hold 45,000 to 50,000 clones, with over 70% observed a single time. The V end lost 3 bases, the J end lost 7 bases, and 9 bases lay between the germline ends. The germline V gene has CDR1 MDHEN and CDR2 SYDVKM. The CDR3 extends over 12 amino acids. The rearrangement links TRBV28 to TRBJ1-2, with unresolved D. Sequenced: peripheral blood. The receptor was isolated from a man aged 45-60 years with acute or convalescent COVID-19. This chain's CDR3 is CASSFEGIGYTF. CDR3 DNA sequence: TGTGCCAGCAGTTTCGAGGGTATTGGCTACACCTTC.